This T cell receptor beta chain was captured in a study of T-cell memory formation after mild COVID-19 (dated by TCRdb to about 2021). About the full investigation: TCR sequence clusters from the two donors were largely donor specific. T-cell clones expanding and contracting after mild COVID-19 in two donors were tracked by longitudinal TCRalpha and TCRbeta repertoire sequencing. The cohort comprised two young, previously healthy adult volunteers, one female and one male. Paper-wide results and their limitations: Some responding clones were detected in pre-infection memory, which suggested that pre-existing cross-reactive memory T cells had joined the SARS-CoV-2 response. Whether the second-wave clones peaking on day 37 were SARS-CoV-2 specific was not confirmed. The study covered only a couple of mild cases, and larger cohorts including severe cases with pre-infection samples were considered necessary. Contracting CD4+ clones turned up mainly in the CM and EM memory subsets, whereas EMRA was where CD8+ clones were enriched. From day 15 to 85, contracting clones showed balanced CD4/CD8 phenotypes, whereas a second wave of clones that expanded from day 15 to 37 leaned towards CD4+.

For this clonotype: It has no known antigen specificity. No much larger clone exists at a distance of one base, and base qualities are not known.

Ficoll-Paque density gradient centrifugation was used to isolate PBMCs. The listed sequencing device is Illumina NovaSeq 6000. cDNA libraries for TCRalpha and TCRbeta were prepared by 5'RACE using constant-segment primers, with sample barcodes and unique molecular identifiers added. RNA was extracted from every sample with Trizol reagent. Library amplification was performed in two PCR steps, and a second sample barcode and Illumina TruSeq adapters were introduced in the second step. Libraries were sequenced on an Illumina NovaSeq with 2 x 150 bp paired-end reads. Regarding the original processing steps: The reads were demultiplexed and collapsed into UMI-guided consensus sequences using migec v1.2.7. Using mixcr v2.1.11, UMI consensuses were aligned to TRA and TRB V and J templates and then assembled into clonotypes. A clonotype was counted as expanded or contracted only if both edgeR and NoisET called the change significant, with noise models trained on biological replicates. For edgeR calls, the thresholds were a false discovery rate-adjusted p below 0.01 and a log2 fold-change of 1. As an exploratory analysis of dynamics, PCA with hierarchical clustering was applied to max-normalized trajectories of the 1000 most abundant clonotypes. Each responding clone was given a CD4 or CD8 phenotype based on the CD4+ and CD8+ repertoires, which had been sequenced separately. TCRdb reprocessing: public reads trimmed at Q25 with fastp, clones called with MiXCR, in-frame beta chains kept. Rows are unified per CDR3 protein, each entry keeping the most common DNA and genes. The V and J calls and clone size are TCRdb's, not the authors'. The sample profile shows approximately 300,000 distinct CDR3 sequences; under 8.5% of them were found once. Of the sample, 20% to 25% falls within the top ten clones.

The germline V end is reduced by 9 bases and the J end by 6 bases; junction bases left unmatched: 7. CDR1 and CDR2 are read off the germline V gene (reference sequence) as LNHDA and SQIVND. Counted from cysteine to phenylalanine, this CDR3 has 13 amino acids. Only CDR3 DNA remains: 39 bases, in frame from the first base. The V gene is TRBV19 and the J gene is TRBJ2-2; 7 central bases correspond to TRBD1. The sample was PBMCs or a T cell subset sorted from them (not recorded which). This TCR was recovered from a man between 18 and 35 years old who had mild COVID-19 (a few samples of this study predate the infection). The sample titles of this study are shuffled in the database, so cell type and time point are left out; the donor was told from shared clones. The DNA reads TGTGCCAGCCGACAGGGTAATGCCGGGGAGCTGTTTTTT. Its coded protein is CASRQGNAGELFF.